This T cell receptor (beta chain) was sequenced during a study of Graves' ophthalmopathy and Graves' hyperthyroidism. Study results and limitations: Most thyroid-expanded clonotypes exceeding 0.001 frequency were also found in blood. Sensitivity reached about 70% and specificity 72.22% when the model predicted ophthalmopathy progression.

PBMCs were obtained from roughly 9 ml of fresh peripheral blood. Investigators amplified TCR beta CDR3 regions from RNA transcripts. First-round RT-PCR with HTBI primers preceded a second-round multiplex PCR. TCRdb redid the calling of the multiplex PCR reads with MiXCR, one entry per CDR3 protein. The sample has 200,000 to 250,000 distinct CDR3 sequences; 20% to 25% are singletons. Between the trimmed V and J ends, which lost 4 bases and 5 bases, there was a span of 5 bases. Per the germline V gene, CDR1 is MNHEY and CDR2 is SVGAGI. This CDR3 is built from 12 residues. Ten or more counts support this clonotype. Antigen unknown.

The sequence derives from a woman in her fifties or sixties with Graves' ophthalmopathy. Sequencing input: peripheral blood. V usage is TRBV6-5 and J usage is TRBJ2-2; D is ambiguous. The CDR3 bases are TGTGCCAGCAGTTCACGAACCGGGGAGCTGTTTTTT. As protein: CASSSRTGELFF.